The T cell receptor (beta chain) under discussion was sequenced for a study of radiation and T cells in renal cell carcinoma. Study summary: Nephrectomy followed 15 Gy stereotactic body radiation by 4 weeks.

The time point was: blood 2 weeks post-SBRT. Treatment denoted: 15 Gy SBRT to primary tumor, nephrectomy 4 weeks later. Overall study results and limits: Baseline intratumoral clonotype presence is unknown without pretreatment biopsies. In blood, top tumor clones expanded by 2 weeks, shrinking by 4.

Produced via immunoSEQ multiplex PCR; TCRdb's table is partial and in-frame only. The data show roughly 150,000 clones, approximately 86% seen once. Remarks on this clone: Its antigen is not known.

The sequences come from blood, collected from a patient whose treatment included radiotherapy and nephrectomy. The receptor was derived from a woman aged 45-60 years with renal cell carcinoma.

CDR3 sequence reads: CASSLKDRPNYGYTF. The DNA for the CDR3 is TGTGCCAGCAGCTTGAAGGACAGGCCTAACTATGGCTACACCTTC. V is TRBV5-4 and J is TRBJ1-2; 7 bases are a match to TRBD1. J gave up 0 bases and V 1 base, and 3 bases lay outside the gene matches. This CDR3 is built from 15 residues. The germline gives CDR1 SGHNT, CDR2 YYREEE (reference sequence).